These T cell receptor beta chains were read from a single sample in a study of T cell changes during pregnancy in multiple sclerosis. Data came from immunoSEQ multiplex PCR; TCRdb stores just in-frame clones and leaves some out. The repertoire consists of around 70,000 clones, with 90% to 95% occurring once and the leading ten covering 1.5% to 2%. Sequences were derived from peripheral blood, sampled in the first trimester of pregnancy. The receptor set was obtained from a female donor in good health, enrolled as a control in a pregnancy study. Each CDR3 is given with its conserved first and last residue. Each record gives: V gene, clone size, D gene, J gene, CDR3 protein, CDR3 DNA. D genes are given only for firm matches. Expanded clones are given a class, and other clones once, few, many or no size at all.

v_gene: TRBV28
abundance: NA
d_gene: TRBD2
j_gene: TRBJ2-2
CDR3aa: CASSGTSGRALHTGELFF
CDR3nt: TGTGCCAGCAGCGGGACTAGCGGGAGGGCCCTCCACACCGGGGAGCTGTTTTTT

v_gene: TRBV5-1
abundance: NA
d_gene: NA
j_gene: TRBJ2-3
CDR3aa: CASSVPSDTQYF
CDR3nt: TGCGCCAGCAGCGTCCCGTCAGATACGCAGTATTTT

v_gene: TRBV6-1
abundance: NA
d_gene: TRBD1
j_gene: TRBJ2-2
CDR3aa: CASSSGTETGELFF
CDR3nt: TGTGCCAGCAGTTCCGGGACAGAGACCGGGGAGCTGTTTTTT

v_gene: TRBV28
abundance: NA
d_gene: TRBD1
j_gene: TRBJ2-7
CDR3aa: CASRTGPYEQYF
CDR3nt: TGTGCCAGCAGGACAGGGCCCTACGAGCAGTACTTC

v_gene: TRBV6-6
abundance: NA
d_gene: TRBD1
j_gene: TRBJ2-7
CDR3aa: CASSYWNRGYEQYF
CDR3nt: TGTGCCAGCAGTTACTGGAACAGGGGGTACGAGCAGTACTTC

v_gene: TRBV29-1
abundance: NA
d_gene: NA
j_gene: TRBJ2-5
CDR3aa: CSVITAQETQYF
CDR3nt: TGCAGCGTCATAACAGCTCAAGAGACCCAGTACTTC

v_gene: TRBV9
abundance: NA
d_gene: NA
j_gene: TRBJ2-2
CDR3aa: CASSVFSGTGELFF
CDR3nt: TGTGCCAGCAGCGTATTTTCGGGCACCGGGGAGCTGTTTTTT

v_gene: TRBV11-3
abundance: NA
d_gene: NA
j_gene: TRBJ2-1
CDR3aa: CASSSRDSTYNEQFF
CDR3nt: TGTGCCAGCAGCTCCCGGGACTCTACCTACAATGAGCAGTTCTTC

v_gene: TRBV5-1
abundance: NA
d_gene: TRBD1
j_gene: TRBJ2-2
CDR3aa: CASSPRTGETGELFF
CDR3nt: TGCGCCAGCAGCCCACGGACAGGAGAAACCGGGGAGCTGTTTTTT

v_gene: TRBV5-4
abundance: NA
d_gene: NA
j_gene: TRBJ2-7
CDR3aa: CASSLAGRGLSYEQYF
CDR3nt: TGTGCCAGCAGCTTGGCCGGGCGGGGACTCTCCTACGAGCAGTACTTC

v_gene: TRBV2
abundance: NA
d_gene: NA
j_gene: TRBJ1-2
CDR3aa: CASRVGGLDGYTF
CDR3nt: TGTGCCAGCAGAGTGGGGGGGCTGGATGGCTACACCTTC

v_gene: TRBV29-1
abundance: NA
d_gene: TRBD1
j_gene: TRBJ2-3
CDR3aa: CSVGGQGGGTDTQYF
CDR3nt: TGCAGCGTTGGGGGACAGGGCGGCGGCACAGATACGCAGTATTTT

v_gene: TRBV7-9
abundance: NA
d_gene: NA
j_gene: TRBJ1-2
CDR3aa: CASSLEARPGGYTF
CDR3nt: TGTGCCAGCAGCTTAGAGGCCAGGCCAGGAGGCTACACCTTC

v_gene: TRBV27
abundance: NA
d_gene: TRBD2
j_gene: TRBJ2-3
CDR3aa: CASSFKAGGGTDTQYF
CDR3nt: TGTGCCAGCAGTTTTAAAGCGGGAGGAGGCACAGATACGCAGTATTTT

v_gene: TRBV6-1
abundance: NA
d_gene: TRBD1
j_gene: TRBJ1-1
CDR3aa: CASNPIGTGGAAFF
CDR3nt: TGTGCCAGCAATCCGATAGGGACAGGGGGAGCAGCTTTCTTT

v_gene: TRBV10-3
abundance: once
d_gene: NA
j_gene: TRBJ1-1
CDR3aa: CAISESGGETEAFF
CDR3nt: TGTGCCATCAGTGAATCCGGAGGGGAGACTGAAGCTTTCTTT

v_gene: TRBV18
abundance: NA
d_gene: TRBD2
j_gene: TRBJ2-1
CDR3aa: CASSARLAGTYNEQFF
CDR3nt: TGTGCCAGCTCAGCCCGACTAGCGGGAACATACAATGAGCAGTTCTTC

v_gene: TRBV6-1
abundance: NA
d_gene: NA
j_gene: TRBJ2-2
CDR3aa: CASGTGTNTGELFF
CDR3nt: TGTGCCAGCGGCACAGGGACAAACACCGGGGAGCTGTTTTTT

v_gene: TRBV30
abundance: NA
d_gene: NA
j_gene: TRBJ2-7
CDR3aa: CAWSRDNSYEQYF
CDR3nt: TGTGCCTGGAGTCGGGACAACTCCTACGAGCAGTACTTC

v_gene: TRBV6-1
abundance: NA
d_gene: TRBD2
j_gene: TRBJ2-1
CDR3aa: CASSWTSGYNEQFF
CDR3nt: TGTGCCAGCTCATGGACTAGCGGTTACAATGAGCAGTTCTTC

v_gene: TRBV9
abundance: NA
d_gene: NA
j_gene: TRBJ2-5
CDR3aa: CASSPGLREGPRETQYF
CDR3nt: TGTGCCAGCAGCCCAGGTCTGCGGGAAGGCCCTCGGGAGACCCAGTACTTC

v_gene: TRBV5-1
abundance: NA
d_gene: TRBD2
j_gene: TRBJ2-1
CDR3aa: CASSSGLAGGPSVIQFF
CDR3nt: TGCGCCAGCAGCTCGGGACTAGCGGGAGGGCCATCAGTGATTCAGTTCTTC

v_gene: TRBV11-2
abundance: NA
d_gene: NA
j_gene: TRBJ2-7
CDR3aa: CASSLDLSYEQYF
CDR3nt: TGTGCCAGCAGCTTAGATCTATCCTACGAGCAGTACTTC

v_gene: TRBV4-1
abundance: NA
d_gene: TRBD1
j_gene: TRBJ2-1
CDR3aa: CASSQQGTGGFNEQFF
CDR3nt: TGCGCCAGCAGCCAACAAGGGACAGGGGGTTTCAATGAGCAGTTCTTC

v_gene: TRBV10-3
abundance: NA
d_gene: TRBD2
j_gene: TRBJ2-1
CDR3aa: CAISPTGTSGLNEQFF
CDR3nt: TGTGCCATCAGTCCCACCGGGACTAGCGGCCTCAATGAGCAGTTCTTC

v_gene: TRBV18
abundance: NA
d_gene: NA
j_gene: TRBJ1-2
CDR3aa: CASSPRPGDGFTF
CDR3nt: TGTGCCAGCTCACCAAGGCCCGGGGATGGCTTCACCTTC

v_gene: TRBV6-1
abundance: NA
d_gene: NA
j_gene: TRBJ2-2
CDR3aa: CASSESVDNTGELFF
CDR3nt: TGTGCCAGCAGTGAATCGGTTGATAACACCGGGGAGCTGTTTTTT

v_gene: TRBV5-6
abundance: few
d_gene: TRBD1
j_gene: TRBJ2-1
CDR3aa: CASSGGQTYNEQFF
CDR3nt: TGTGCCAGCAGCGGGGGACAGACCTACAATGAGCAGTTCTTC

v_gene: TRBV7-8
abundance: few
d_gene: NA
j_gene: TRBJ2-1
CDR3aa: CASSLVKFIGDEQFF
CDR3nt: TGTGCCAGCAGCTTGGTAAAGTTCATAGGGGATGAGCAGTTCTTC

v_gene: TRBV7-2
abundance: NA
d_gene: TRBD2
j_gene: TRBJ2-7
CDR3aa: CASSRSGSVGEQYF
CDR3nt: TGTGCCAGCAGCAGGAGCGGGAGCGTGGGGGAGCAGTACTTC

v_gene: TRBV6-5
abundance: NA
d_gene: TRBD1
j_gene: TRBJ1-2
CDR3aa: CASSYGQGTYGYTF
CDR3nt: TGTGCCAGCAGTTACGGACAGGGGACCTATGGCTACACCTTC

v_gene: TRBV27
abundance: NA
d_gene: NA
j_gene: TRBJ2-3
CDR3aa: CASRSPPLRQYF
CDR3nt: TGTGCCAGCCGTTCCCCACCCTTGAGGCAGTATTTT

v_gene: TRBV28
abundance: NA
d_gene: TRBD1
j_gene: TRBJ2-4
CDR3aa: CASSLAGGRNIQYF
CDR3nt: TGTGCCAGCAGTTTGGCAGGGGGCCGAAACATTCAGTACTTC

v_gene: TRBV27
abundance: NA
d_gene: TRBD1
j_gene: TRBJ1-3
CDR3aa: CASRPTGETGNTIYF
CDR3nt: TGTGCCAGCAGACCTACAGGGGAAACTGGAAACACCATATATTTT

v_gene: TRBV5-1
abundance: once
d_gene: NA
j_gene: TRBJ2-5
CDR3aa: CASSFDWEETQYF
CDR3nt: TGCGCCAGCAGCTTTGACTGGGAAGAGACCCAGTACTTC

v_gene: TRBV5-4
abundance: few
d_gene: NA
j_gene: TRBJ1-6
CDR3aa: CASSIHGRGETLHF
CDR3nt: TGTGCCAGCAGCATTCATGGACGGGGAGAGACCCTCCACTTT

v_gene: TRBV9
abundance: NA
d_gene: TRBD1
j_gene: TRBJ1-1
CDR3aa: CASSGGDRNTEAFF
CDR3nt: TGTGCCAGCAGCGGAGGGGACAGGAACACTGAAGCTTTCTTT

v_gene: TRBV4-1
abundance: NA
d_gene: TRBD2
j_gene: TRBJ2-3
CDR3aa: CASSQEGLAGETDTQYF
CDR3nt: TGCGCCAGCAGCCAAGAGGGACTAGCGGGAGAAACAGATACGCAGTATTTT

v_gene: TRBV5-1
abundance: few
d_gene: TRBD1
j_gene: TRBJ2-3
CDR3aa: CASGTGNLRDTQYF
CDR3nt: TGCGCCAGCGGGACAGGGAATCTTCGGGATACGCAGTATTTT

v_gene: TRBV5-4
abundance: NA
d_gene: NA
j_gene: TRBJ2-5
CDR3aa: CASSLEGQGETQYF
CDR3nt: TGTGCCAGCAGCTTGGAGGGGCAGGGAGAGACCCAGTACTTC

v_gene: TRBV2
abundance: once
d_gene: TRBD2
j_gene: TRBJ2-3
CDR3aa: CASSEGLAVTDTQYF
CDR3nt: TGTGCCAGCAGTGAAGGACTAGCGGTGACAGATACGCAGTATTTT

v_gene: TRBV5-8
abundance: once
d_gene: NA
j_gene: TRBJ2-2
CDR3aa: CASSFWADTGELFF
CDR3nt: TGTGCCAGCAGCTTTTGGGCTGACACCGGGGAGCTGTTTTTT

v_gene: TRBV2
abundance: NA
d_gene: TRBD1
j_gene: TRBJ2-5
CDR3aa: CASSPLTGIQETQYF
CDR3nt: TGTGCCAGCAGCCCCCTGACAGGGATCCAAGAGACCCAGTACTTC

v_gene: TRBV5-1
abundance: NA
d_gene: NA
j_gene: TRBJ2-3
CDR3aa: CASSAPADTQYF
CDR3nt: TGCGCCAGCAGCGCCCCGGCAGATACGCAGTATTTT

v_gene: TRBV5-3
abundance: NA
d_gene: TRBD1
j_gene: TRBJ2-7
CDR3aa: CARSLNGQESITYEQYF
CDR3nt: TGTGCCAGAAGCTTGAATGGACAGGAATCTATAACCTACGAGCAGTACTTC

v_gene: TRBV6-5
abundance: NA
d_gene: NA
j_gene: TRBJ1-3
CDR3aa: CASSYSFEAGNTIYF
CDR3nt: TGTGCCAGCAGTTACTCTTTCGAGGCTGGAAACACCATATATTTT

v_gene: TRBV19
abundance: NA
d_gene: TRBD2
j_gene: TRBJ2-1
CDR3aa: CATTRVAGGDSYNEQFF
CDR3nt: TGTGCCACCACTCGGGTAGCGGGAGGAGACTCCTACAATGAGCAGTTCTTC

v_gene: TRBV28
abundance: NA
d_gene: NA
j_gene: TRBJ2-4
CDR3aa: CASSSHPGAKNIQYF
CDR3nt: TGTGCCAGCAGTTCCCATCCAGGGGCCAAAAACATTCAGTACTTC

v_gene: TRBV11-2
abundance: NA
d_gene: NA
j_gene: TRBJ2-3
CDR3aa: CASSQVGGRADTQYF
CDR3nt: TGTGCCAGCAGCCAAGTGGGGGGGCGGGCAGATACGCAGTATTTT

v_gene: TRBV28
abundance: NA
d_gene: TRBD2
j_gene: TRBJ2-3
CDR3aa: CASSGLAERRGTDTQYF
CDR3nt: TGTGCCAGCAGTGGGCTAGCGGAACGGCGGGGCACAGATACGCAGTATTTT

v_gene: TRBV9
abundance: NA
d_gene: TRBD2
j_gene: TRBJ2-5
CDR3aa: CASSVIAGDWETQYF
CDR3nt: TGTGCCAGCAGCGTAATAGCGGGAGATTGGGAGACCCAGTACTTC

v_gene: TRBV7-9
abundance: NA
d_gene: TRBD1
j_gene: TRBJ2-4
CDR3aa: CASSSTGLKYF
CDR3nt: TGTGCCAGCAGCTCGACAGGGCTGAAGTACTTC

v_gene: TRBV18
abundance: NA
d_gene: NA
j_gene: TRBJ2-1
CDR3aa: CASSPFKTLSYNEQFF
CDR3nt: TGTGCCAGCTCACCTTTCAAGACTCTCTCCTACAATGAGCAGTTCTTC

v_gene: TRBV19
abundance: NA
d_gene: NA
j_gene: TRBJ1-5
CDR3aa: CASSIGPSGIGNQPQHF
CDR3nt: TGTGCCAGTAGTATAGGGCCTAGCGGAATCGGCAATCAGCCCCAGCATTTT

v_gene: TRBV28
abundance: NA
d_gene: NA
j_gene: TRBJ2-7
CDR3aa: CASSLVAESYEQYF
CDR3nt: TGTGCCAGCAGTTTAGTAGCGGAGTCCTACGAGCAGTACTTC

v_gene: TRBV19
abundance: NA
d_gene: NA
j_gene: TRBJ1-2
CDR3aa: CASSIVAGAGYGYTF
CDR3nt: TGTGCCAGTAGTATAGTCGCAGGGGCTGGCTATGGCTACACCTTC

v_gene: TRBV5-1
abundance: NA
d_gene: NA
j_gene: TRBJ2-1
CDR3aa: CASSEYESTQFF
CDR3nt: TGCGCCAGCAGCGAATACGAGTCTACGCAGTTCTTC